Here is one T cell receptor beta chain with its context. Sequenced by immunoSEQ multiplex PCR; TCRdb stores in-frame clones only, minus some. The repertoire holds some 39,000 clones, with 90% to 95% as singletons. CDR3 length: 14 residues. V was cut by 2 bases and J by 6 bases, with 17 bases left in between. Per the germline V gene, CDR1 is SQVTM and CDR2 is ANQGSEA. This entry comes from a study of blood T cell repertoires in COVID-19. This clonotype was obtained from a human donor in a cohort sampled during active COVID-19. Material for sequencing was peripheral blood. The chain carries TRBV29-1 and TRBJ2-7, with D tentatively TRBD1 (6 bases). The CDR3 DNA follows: TGCAGCGTTGAACGAACTTCCCGAGGGGGCGAGCAGTACTTC. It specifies CSVERTSRGGEQYF.